Shown below are 12 T cell receptor beta chains from a single sample sequenced in a study of blood T cells in healthy people across ages. Through a sample-barcoded 5' primer and a J-beta primer mix, a second PCR was run for roughly 7 to 12 cycles. One entry per CDR3 protein, called by TCRdb with MiXCR from the 5' RACE reads. The sample yields hundreds of thousands of distinct CDR3 sequences, under 65% seen once. Sequenced material: blood. These receptors came from a man in his sixties in good health.

The sample holds a few counts of this clonotype. V gene TRBV11-2 combines with J gene TRBJ2-2, with D maybe TRBD1 (6 bases). V was clipped by 3 bases and J by 0 bases, with 8 bases between them. This CDR3 spans 15 amino acids. The germline V gene has CDR1 SGHAT and CDR2 FQNNGV. CDR3 sequence reads: CASSFGGANTGELFF. CDR3 bases: TGTGCCAGCAGCTTTGGGGGCGCGAACACCGGGGAGCTGTTTTTT.

The gene calls are TRBV5-6 and TRBJ2-3; D possibly matches TRBD1 or TRBD2 (5 bases each). V lost 0 bases, J lost 2 bases, and 16 bases lay in between. Looked up from germline, CDR1 is SGHDT and CDR2 is YYEEEE. CDR3 length: 17 amino acids. CDR3: CASSLGGSRPYTDTQYF. The CDR3 region has the DNA TGTGCCAGCAGCTTGGGGGGGTCTAGGCCCTACACAGATACGCAGTATTTT.

The V and J genes are TRBV24-1 and TRBJ2-6, with D tentatively TRBD2 (6 bases). The CDR3 consists of 17 residues. V was cut by 3 bases and J by 2 bases, with 13 bases left in between. Per germline, CDR1 KGHDR and CDR2 SFDVKD. The CDR3 reads CATSDPIGGTGANVLTF. The DNA of the CDR3 is TGTGCCACCAGTGATCCTATTGGGGGGACTGGGGCCAACGTCCTGACTTTC.

This clonotype was detected only a few times. V is TRBV5-1 and J is TRBJ2-7; D tentatively fits TRBD1 or TRBD2 (6 bases each). TRBJ2-5 matches the DNA end more closely, so the J call is doubtful. Germline CDR1 is SGHRS and CDR2 is YFSETQ. The CDR3 runs to 15 residues. The CDR3 nucleotides are TGCGCCAGCAGCTTGGTCTCCGGGGGCGCGGAGACCCAGTACTTC. Translating it yields CASSLVSGGAETQYF.

This sequence joins TRBV7-2 and TRBJ2-4; 8 bases are shared with TRBD1. Germline V gene sequence: CDR1 SGHTA, CDR2 FQGNSA. The CDR3 length is 13 residues. V lost 5 bases and J lost 5; bases outside the gene matches: 2. In nucleotides, the CDR3 is TGTGCCAGCAGCCCGGACAGGGAAAACATTCAGTACTTC. Residues: CASSPDRENIQYF.

The rearrangement links TRBV4-1 to TRBJ1-4, with unresolved D. The CDR3 has 15 residues. Germline loops: CDR1 MGHRA, CDR2 YSYEKL. The V and J ends lost 4 bases and 1 base respectively, with 10 bases between them. As DNA, the CDR3 is TGCGCCAGCAGCCGGGAGGGAGGAACTAATGAAAAACTGTTTTTT. The encoded protein is CASSREGGTNEKLFF.

The chain uses TRBV14 and TRBJ2-5, with no clear D. Trimming removed 3 bases from V and 3 bases from J, with 11 bases in between. CDR1 SGHDN and CDR2 FVKESK come from the germline V gene. The CDR3 totals 14 residues. The CDR3, as DNA: TGTGCCAGCAGCCAGGGCAGCAGGAAAGAGACCCAGTACTTC. Translation: CASSQGSRKETQYF. The full variable domain, rest sourced from reference TRBV14 and TRBJ2-5, is EAGVTQFPSHSVIEKGQTVTLRCDPISGHDNLYWYRRVMGKEIKFLLHFVKESKQDESGMPNNRFLAERTGGTYSTLKVQPAELEDSGVYFCASSQGSRKETQYFGPGTRLLVL.

This rearrangement joins TRBV29-1 to TRBJ2-5; TRBD1 matches at 11 bases. Trimming took 8 bases from V and 4 from J; bases not matched to a gene: 12. CDR1 and CDR2 (germline): SQVTM, ANQGSEA. This CDR3 spans 15 amino acids. The CDR3 region has the DNA TGCAGCTTCCGGACAGGGGGCGGATTTGGAGAGACCCAGTACTTC. Its protein is CSFRTGGGFGETQYF. Full variable domain (missing parts from reference TRBV29-1 and TRBJ2-5): SAVISQKPSRDICQRGTSLTIQCQVDSQVTMMFWYRQQPGQSLTLIATANQGSEATYESGFVIDKFPISRPNLTFSTLTVSNMSPEDSSIYLCSFRTGGGFGETQYFGPGTRLLVL.

J is TRBJ2-1 and V is TRBV6-1; the match to TRBD2 covers 13 bases. V shed 2 bases and J 6 bases; nucleotides not matched to a gene: 1. The CDR3 has 15 residues. CDR1 and CDR2 from the germline V gene are MNHNS and SASEGT. CDR3 DNA: TGTGCCAGCAGTGAAACTAGCGGGGGGGTCAATGAGCAGTTCTTC. Its protein product is CASSETSGGVNEQFF.

This chain connects TRBV29-1 to TRBJ2-3; D gene ambiguous. Germline CDR1 reads SQVTM; CDR2 reads ANQGSEA. The CDR3 has 14 amino acids. Trimming removed 0 bases at V and 1 base at J, with 8 bases between. The CDR3 protein is CSVEDLPRTDTQYF. The CDR3 DNA follows: TGCAGCGTTGAAGATTTGCCCCGCACAGATACGCAGTATTTT.

The gene calls are TRBV7-6 and TRBJ1-1, with D unclear. V was trimmed by 5 bases and J by 1 base, leaving 14 bases between them. Germline V lookup: CDR1 SGHVS, CDR2 FNYEAQ. There are 15 residues in the CDR3. The CDR3 DNA sequence: TGTGCCAGCAGCCCATCGACCGTCGGGAACACTGAAGCTTTCTTT. Its translation: CASSPSTVGNTEAFF.

This clonotype occurred a few times. The chain couples TRBV11-1 to TRBJ2-5; a weak D match, TRBD1 (6 bases). Trimming cost V 3 bases and J 2 bases, with 10 bases left between them. The CDR3 sequence is 14 residues long. CDR1 SGHAT and CDR2 FQDESV come from the germline V gene (reference sequence). The CDR3 region is CASSFGQRQETQYF. The CDR3 bases are TGTGCCAGCAGCTTTGGACAGAGGCAAGAGACCCAGTACTTC.